A selection of T cell receptor beta chains follows, all from one sample in a study of cytomegalovirus exposure and HLA in healthy donors. The repertoire was sequenced with immunoSEQ multiplex PCR; TCRdb's copy has only in-frame clones and lacks some. The table has more than 130,000 clones, 77% seen once. Sequencing was done on a sample of PBMCs. The origin of the receptors is a woman aged 45-65 years in good health and CMV-seronegative. The CDR3 runs from the conserved cysteine through the conserved F or W. The order of the fields is D gene, clone size, V gene, J gene, CDR3 length, CDR3 protein, CDR3 DNA. The D gene is left open where the match is weak. Expanded clones get a size class; other rows say once, few or many, or leave the size out.

D gene: TRBD2
clone size: NA
V gene: TRBV2
J gene: TRBJ2-1
CDR3 length: 16
CDR3 protein: CASSLEISGGAFEQFF
CDR3 DNA: TGTGCCAGCAGCCTCGAGATTAGCGGGGGGGCCTTTGAGCAGTTCTTC

D gene: TRBD1
clone size: once
V gene: TRBV29-1
J gene: TRBJ1-2
CDR3 length: 12
CDR3 protein: CSALDRLGGYTF
CDR3 DNA: TGCAGCGCCCTGGACAGGCTGGGTGGCTACACCTTC

D gene: TRBD2
clone size: few
V gene: TRBV5-5
J gene: TRBJ2-3
CDR3 length: 15
CDR3 protein: CASSLGRGGLGTQYF
CDR3 DNA: TGTGCCAGCAGCTTGGGGCGGGGGGGCCTTGGTACGCAGTATTTT

D gene: NA
clone size: NA
V gene: TRBV13
J gene: TRBJ2-1
CDR3 length: 14
CDR3 protein: CASSLDSTYNEQFF
CDR3 DNA: TGTGCCAGCAGCTTAGATAGCACCTACAATGAGCAGTTCTTC

D gene: TRBD2
clone size: NA
V gene: TRBV19
J gene: TRBJ2-2
CDR3 length: 13
CDR3 protein: CATRGRGVGELFF
CDR3 DNA: TGTGCCACTAGGGGACGGGGGGTGGGGGAGCTGTTTTTT

D gene: NA
clone size: NA
V gene: TRBV7-3
J gene: TRBJ1-1
CDR3 length: 15
CDR3 protein: CASSIGEVKNTEAFF
CDR3 DNA: TGTGCCAGCAGCATAGGAGAGGTTAAGAACACTGAAGCTTTCTTT

D gene: TRBD2
clone size: once
V gene: TRBV7-2
J gene: TRBJ2-3
CDR3 length: 14
CDR3 protein: CASIDKRGSDTQYF
CDR3 DNA: TGTGCCAGCATTGATAAGCGGGGGTCAGATACGCAGTATTTT

D gene: TRBD1
clone size: NA
V gene: TRBV5-5
J gene: TRBJ2-7
CDR3 length: 15
CDR3 protein: CASSRTRDRGYEQYF
CDR3 DNA: TGTGCCAGCAGCAGAACCCGGGACAGGGGCTACGAGCAGTACTTC

D gene: TRBD2
clone size: NA
V gene: TRBV6-6
J gene: TRBJ2-5
CDR3 length: 15
CDR3 protein: CASSGTSGGRQTQYF
CDR3 DNA: TGTGCCAGCAGCGGGACTAGCGGGGGGCGCCAGACCCAGTACTTC

D gene: TRBD1
clone size: NA
V gene: TRBV28
J gene: TRBJ1-6
CDR3 length: 17
CDR3 protein: CASSSGGQGSINSPLHF
CDR3 DNA: TGTGCCAGCAGTTCCGGGGGACAGGGGTCCATTAATTCACCCCTCCACTTT

D gene: NA
clone size: NA
V gene: TRBV5-6
J gene: TRBJ1-1
CDR3 length: 13
CDR3 protein: CASTFGGHTEAFF
CDR3 DNA: TGTGCCAGCACTTTCGGGGGGCACACTGAAGCTTTCTTT

D gene: TRBD1
clone size: NA
V gene: TRBV5-1
J gene: TRBJ1-1
CDR3 length: 14
CDR3 protein: CASSPGTGNTEAFF
CDR3 DNA: TGCGCCAGCAGCCCCGGGACAGGGAACACTGAAGCTTTCTTT

D gene: NA
clone size: NA
V gene: TRBV5-1
J gene: TRBJ2-1
CDR3 length: 18
CDR3 protein: CASSLDPGLVQGRNEQFF
CDR3 DNA: TGCGCCAGCAGCTTGGACCCGGGACTAGTACAGGGGAGGAATGAGCAGTTCTTC

D gene: TRBD2
clone size: NA
V gene: TRBV5-4
J gene: TRBJ2-1
CDR3 length: 16
CDR3 protein: CASSPHQRGGVHEQFF
CDR3 DNA: TGTGCCAGCAGCCCCCATCAGCGGGGGGGTGTCCATGAGCAGTTCTTC

D gene: TRBD1
clone size: NA
V gene: TRBV6-6
J gene: TRBJ2-4
CDR3 length: 14
CDR3 protein: CASSYSDRGNIQYF
CDR3 DNA: TGTGCCAGCAGTTACTCCGACAGGGGAAACATTCAGTACTTC

D gene: NA
clone size: NA
V gene: TRBV5-1
J gene: TRBJ2-7
CDR3 length: 14
CDR3 protein: CASSLEGRGYEQYF
CDR3 DNA: TGCGCCAGCAGCTTGGAGGGCAGGGGCTACGAGCAGTACTTC

D gene: NA
clone size: NA
V gene: TRBV13
J gene: TRBJ1-3
CDR3 length: 16
CDR3 protein: CASSSALGRAGNTIYF
CDR3 DNA: TGTGCCAGCAGCTCCGCTTTAGGCAGGGCCGGAAACACCATATATTTT

D gene: TRBD1
clone size: few
V gene: TRBV16
J gene: TRBJ1-2
CDR3 length: 15
CDR3 protein: CASSQSPGQGYGYTF
CDR3 DNA: TGTGCCAGCAGCCAATCGCCGGGACAGGGCTATGGCTACACCTTC

D gene: NA
clone size: NA
V gene: TRBV7-2
J gene: TRBJ2-5
CDR3 length: 14
CDR3 protein: CASSSRTDQETQYF
CDR3 DNA: TGTGCCAGCAGCTCAAGGACAGACCAAGAGACCCAGTACTTC

D gene: TRBD1
clone size: NA
V gene: TRBV5-6
J gene: TRBJ2-2
CDR3 length: 15
CDR3 protein: CASSFGQGYTGELFF
CDR3 DNA: TGTGCCAGCAGCTTTGGACAGGGTTACACCGGGGAGCTGTTTTTT

D gene: NA
clone size: NA
V gene: TRBV28
J gene: TRBJ2-7
CDR3 length: 12
CDR3 protein: CASSLTSYEQYF
CDR3 DNA: TGTGCCAGCAGTTTAACCAGCTACGAGCAGTACTTC

D gene: TRBD1
clone size: NA
V gene: TRBV6-4
J gene: TRBJ1-5
CDR3 length: 15
CDR3 protein: CASSALAGGNQPQHF
CDR3 DNA: TGTGCCAGCAGTGCACTGGCAGGGGGTAATCAGCCCCAGCATTTT

D gene: TRBD1
clone size: few
V gene: TRBV4-1
J gene: TRBJ1-5
CDR3 length: 15
CDR3 protein: CASSHWTGRDQPQHF
CDR3 DNA: TGCGCCAGCAGCCACTGGACAGGGAGGGACCAGCCCCAGCATTTT

D gene: TRBD1
clone size: once
V gene: TRBV7-2
J gene: TRBJ2-7
CDR3 length: 14
CDR3 protein: CASSLGGTVYEQYF
CDR3 DNA: TGTGCCAGCAGCTTAGGAGGGACAGTCTACGAGCAGTACTTC

D gene: NA
clone size: NA
V gene: TRBV10-3
J gene: TRBJ1-6
CDR3 length: 17
CDR3 protein: CAISERNDRIYNSPLHF
CDR3 DNA: TGTGCCATCAGTGAGCGAAACGACAGAATATATAATTCACCCCTCCACTTT

D gene: NA
clone size: NA
V gene: TRBV6-5
J gene: TRBJ1-3
CDR3 length: 15
CDR3 protein: CATVEGGFSGNTIYF
CDR3 DNA: TGTGCCACCGTAGAAGGAGGTTTCTCTGGAAACACCATATATTTT

D gene: TRBD1
clone size: NA
V gene: TRBV25-1
J gene: TRBJ2-3
CDR3 length: 16
CDR3 protein: CASSTRQGFGTDTQYF
CDR3 DNA: TGTGCCAGCAGTACAAGACAGGGGTTTGGCACAGATACGCAGTATTTT

D gene: TRBD1
clone size: NA
V gene: TRBV5-1
J gene: TRBJ1-1
CDR3 length: 14
CDR3 protein: CASSRDRGRTEAFF
CDR3 DNA: TGCGCCAGCAGCCGTGACAGGGGGCGTACTGAAGCTTTCTTT

D gene: TRBD1
clone size: once
V gene: TRBV6-1
J gene: TRBJ1-5
CDR3 length: 18
CDR3 protein: CASSESVQGAMSNQPQHF
CDR3 DNA: TGTGCCAGCAGTGAAAGTGTACAGGGGGCTATGAGCAATCAGCCCCAGCATTTT

D gene: TRBD1
clone size: once
V gene: TRBV29-1
J gene: TRBJ2-1
CDR3 length: 14
CDR3 protein: CSVVRTGSYNEQFF
CDR3 DNA: TGCAGCGTTGTAAGGACAGGGTCCTACAATGAGCAGTTCTTC

D gene: NA
clone size: NA
V gene: TRBV2
J gene: TRBJ2-7
CDR3 length: 12
CDR3 protein: CASSRQPGEQYF
CDR3 DNA: TGTGCCAGCAGTCGACAGCCAGGGGAGCAGTACTTC

D gene: TRBD2
clone size: few
V gene: TRBV2
J gene: TRBJ2-5
CDR3 length: 16
CDR3 protein: CASSPRLAGPLETQYF
CDR3 DNA: TGTGCCAGCAGTCCTCGACTAGCGGGGCCTTTGGAGACCCAGTACTTC

D gene: TRBD1
clone size: NA
V gene: TRBV30
J gene: TRBJ2-7
CDR3 length: 13
CDR3 protein: CACHRDRNYEQYF
CDR3 DNA: TGTGCCTGCCACCGGGACAGAAACTACGAGCAGTACTTC

D gene: NA
clone size: NA
V gene: TRBV7-2
J gene: TRBJ2-2
CDR3 length: 16
CDR3 protein: CASSRWGGAAGGELFF
CDR3 DNA: TGTGCCAGCAGCCGATGGGGGGGGGCAGCTGGCGGGGAGCTGTTTTTT

D gene: TRBD2
clone size: NA
V gene: TRBV28
J gene: TRBJ2-5
CDR3 length: 16
CDR3 protein: CASSLKVSGLGETQYF
CDR3 DNA: TGTGCCAGCAGTTTAAAGGTTAGCGGGTTAGGAGAGACCCAGTACTTC

D gene: TRBD1
clone size: NA
V gene: TRBV7-8
J gene: TRBJ1-5
CDR3 length: 19
CDR3 protein: CASSKTGTGGRRSNQPQHF
CDR3 DNA: TGTGCCAGCAGCAAGACCGGGACAGGGGGCCGCCGTAGCAATCAGCCCCAGCATTTT

D gene: TRBD2
clone size: NA
V gene: TRBV15
J gene: TRBJ2-7
CDR3 length: 20
CDR3 protein: CATSRDRTWASGGHSYEQYF
CDR3 DNA: TGTGCCACCAGCAGAGATCGTACTTGGGCTAGCGGGGGGCACAGCTACGAGCAGTACTTC

D gene: NA
clone size: once
V gene: TRBV7-2
J gene: TRBJ2-7
CDR3 length: 12
CDR3 protein: CASSGQAYEQYF
CDR3 DNA: TGTGCCAGCAGCGGACAAGCCTACGAGCAGTACTTC

D gene: NA
clone size: NA
V gene: TRBV5-6
J gene: TRBJ2-7
CDR3 length: 13
CDR3 protein: CASSLTSTDEQYF
CDR3 DNA: TGTGCCAGCAGCTTGACGTCGACAGACGAGCAGTACTTC

D gene: TRBD1
clone size: NA
V gene: TRBV19
J gene: TRBJ1-4
CDR3 length: 15
CDR3 protein: CASSFDRAANEKLFF
CDR3 DNA: TGTGCCAGTAGTTTTGACAGGGCGGCTAATGAAAAACTGTTTTTT

D gene: NA
clone size: NA
V gene: TRBV6-1
J gene: TRBJ1-3
CDR3 length: 12
CDR3 protein: CASTEAEGPMHF
CDR3 DNA: TGTGCCAGCACCGAAGCGGAGGGCCCCATGCATTTT

D gene: TRBD1
clone size: NA
V gene: TRBV6-6
J gene: TRBJ1-2
CDR3 length: 15
CDR3 protein: CASRVGQVGFYGYTF
CDR3 DNA: TGTGCCAGCAGGGTAGGACAGGTAGGATTCTATGGCTACACCTTC

D gene: NA
clone size: NA
V gene: TRBV7-2
J gene: TRBJ1-1
CDR3 length: 13
CDR3 protein: CASSLGEDTEAFF
CDR3 DNA: TGTGCCAGCAGCTTAGGAGAGGACACTGAAGCTTTCTTT

D gene: TRBD1
clone size: NA
V gene: TRBV9
J gene: TRBJ2-1
CDR3 length: 16
CDR3 protein: CASSPKTGGSYNEQFF
CDR3 DNA: TGTGCCAGCAGCCCAAAGACAGGGGGGTCCTACAATGAGCAGTTCTTC

D gene: NA
clone size: NA
V gene: TRBV7-6
J gene: TRBJ2-5
CDR3 length: 12
CDR3 protein: CASSLSVFPQYF
CDR3 DNA: TGTGCCAGCAGCTTATCTGTGTTTCCCCAGTACTTC

D gene: TRBD1
clone size: few
V gene: TRBV29-1
J gene: TRBJ2-4
CDR3 length: 15
CDR3 protein: CSVTGQSLAKNIQYF
CDR3 DNA: TGCAGCGTGACGGGACAGTCTTTAGCCAAAAACATTCAGTACTTC

D gene: TRBD1
clone size: NA
V gene: TRBV27
J gene: TRBJ1-1
CDR3 length: 15
CDR3 protein: CASSSTGTGVTEAFF
CDR3 DNA: TGTGCCAGCAGTTCCACCGGGACAGGGGTCACTGAAGCTTTCTTT

D gene: NA
clone size: NA
V gene: TRBV9
J gene: TRBJ1-1
CDR3 length: 15
CDR3 protein: CASSVVTGGGTEAFF
CDR3 DNA: TGTGCCAGCAGCGTAGTCACCGGGGGAGGTACTGAAGCTTTCTTT

D gene: NA
clone size: NA
V gene: TRBV15
J gene: TRBJ1-4
CDR3 length: 17
CDR3 protein: CATSREGRATTNEKLFF
CDR3 DNA: TGTGCCACCAGCAGAGAGGGCAGGGCTACAACTAATGAAAAACTGTTTTTT

D gene: TRBD2
clone size: NA
V gene: TRBV4-1
J gene: TRBJ2-1
CDR3 length: 17
CDR3 protein: CASSQGRLAGGRDEQFF
CDR3 DNA: TGCGCCAGCAGCCAGGGCAGACTAGCGGGGGGGAGAGATGAGCAGTTCTTC

D gene: NA
clone size: once
V gene: TRBV5-1
J gene: TRBJ1-2
CDR3 length: 13
CDR3 protein: CASSYSAADGYTF
CDR3 DNA: TGCGCCAGCAGCTACTCCGCGGCAGATGGCTACACCTTC

D gene: TRBD1
clone size: NA
V gene: TRBV7-6
J gene: TRBJ2-2
CDR3 length: 14
CDR3 protein: CASNRGREAGELFF
CDR3 DNA: TGTGCCAGCAACAGGGGGCGCGAGGCCGGGGAGCTGTTTTTT